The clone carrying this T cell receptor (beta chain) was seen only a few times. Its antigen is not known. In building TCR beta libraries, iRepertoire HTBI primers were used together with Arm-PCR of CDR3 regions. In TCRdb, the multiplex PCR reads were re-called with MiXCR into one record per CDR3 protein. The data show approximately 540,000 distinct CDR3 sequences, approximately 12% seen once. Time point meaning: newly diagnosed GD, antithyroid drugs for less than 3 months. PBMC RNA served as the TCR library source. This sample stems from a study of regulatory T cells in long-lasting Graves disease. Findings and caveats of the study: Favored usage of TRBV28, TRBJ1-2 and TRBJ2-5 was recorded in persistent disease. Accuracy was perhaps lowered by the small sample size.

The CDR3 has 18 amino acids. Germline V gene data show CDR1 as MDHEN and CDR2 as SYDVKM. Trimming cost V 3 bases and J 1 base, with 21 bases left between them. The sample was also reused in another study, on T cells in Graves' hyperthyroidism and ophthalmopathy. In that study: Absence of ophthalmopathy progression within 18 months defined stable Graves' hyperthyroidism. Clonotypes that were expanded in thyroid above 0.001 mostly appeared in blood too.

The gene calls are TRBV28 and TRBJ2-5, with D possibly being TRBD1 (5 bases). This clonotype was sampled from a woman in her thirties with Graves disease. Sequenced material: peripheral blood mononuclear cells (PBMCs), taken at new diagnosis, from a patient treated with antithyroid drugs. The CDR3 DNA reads TGTGCCAGCAGTTTCAACCCCGACAGCGCCGAATTCCAAGAGACCCAGTACTTC. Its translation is CASSFNPDSAEFQETQYF.